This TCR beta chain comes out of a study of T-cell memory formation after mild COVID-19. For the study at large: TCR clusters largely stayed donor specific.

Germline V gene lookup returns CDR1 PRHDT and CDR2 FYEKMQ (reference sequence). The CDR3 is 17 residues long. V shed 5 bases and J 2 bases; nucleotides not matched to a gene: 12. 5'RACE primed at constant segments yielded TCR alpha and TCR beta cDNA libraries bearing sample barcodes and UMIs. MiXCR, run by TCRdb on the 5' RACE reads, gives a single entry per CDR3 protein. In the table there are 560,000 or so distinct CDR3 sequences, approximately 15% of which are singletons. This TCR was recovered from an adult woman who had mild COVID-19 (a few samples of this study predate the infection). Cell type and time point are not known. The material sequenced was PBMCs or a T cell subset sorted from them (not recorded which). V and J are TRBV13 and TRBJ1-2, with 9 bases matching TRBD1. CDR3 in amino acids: CASSPGQGILPNYGYTF. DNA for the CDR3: TGTGCCAGCAGCCCCGGACAGGGGATTCTTCCCAACTATGGCTACACCTTC.